A selection of T cell receptor beta chains follows, all from one sample in a study of post-analysis software for immune sequencing data. Each CDR3 protein is one row after TCRdb ran MiXCR on the PCR reads. The sample consists of roughly 600,000 distinct CDR3 sequences, roughly two fifths of them appearing once. Specimen: blood. The receptors shown here come from a girl under 18 with multiple sclerosis. CDR3s include the opening cysteine and the closing phenylalanine or tryptophan. Fields, in order: V gene, D gene, clone size, J gene, CDR3 protein, CDR3 DNA. The D gene is left open where the match is weak. Clone size is stated in some rows and not others, as once, few, many or a class when expanded.

TRBV28	NA	NA	TRBJ1-2	CASSLPVCGYTF	TGTGCCAGCAGTTTACCAGTATGTGGCTACACCTTC
TRBV6-5	NA	NA	TRBJ1-4	CASSSTGSEKRFF	TGTGCCAGCAGCAGTACAGGGAGTGAAAAACGGTTTTTT
TRBV7-3	NA	once	TRBJ1-1	CASSLTPGRTEAFF	TGCGCCAGCAGCTTAACCCCAGGAAGGACTGAAGCTTTCTTT
TRBV6-5	NA	many	TRBJ2-5	CASSRGPQETQYF	TGTGCCAGCAGTCGGGGTCCCCAAGAGACCCAGTACTTC
TRBV7-9	TRBD1	NA	TRBJ1-2	CASSLDDRGGKGYTF	TGTGCCAGCAGCTTAGACGACAGGGGTGGAAAGGGCTACACCTTC
TRBV28	NA	NA	TRBJ2-3	CASSLPHCRDTDTQYF	TGTGCCAGCAGTTTGCCTCACTGCAGGGACACAGATACGCAGTATTTT
TRBV4-1	TRBD2	once	TRBJ2-2	CASSPPGLGGTGELFF	TGCGCCAGCAGCCCGCCGGGACTAGGCGGAACCGGGGAGCTGTTTTTT
TRBV29-1	TRBD1	NA	TRBJ1-5	CSVGQGNQPQHF	TGCAGCGTGGGACAGGGAAATCAGCCCCAGCATTTT
TRBV10-1	TRBD2	few	TRBJ2-5	CASSELGGSKETQYF	TGCGCCAGCAGTGAGCTGGGGGGGAGCAAAGAGACCCAGTACTTC
TRBV10-2	NA	few	TRBJ2-5	CATRGDLGLPAGSEQYF	TGCGCCACCCGTGGAGACCTGGGGCTCCCGGCAGGAAGTGAGCAGTACTTC
TRBV20-1	NA	few	TRBJ2-3	CSTREMQYF	TGCAGTACTCGGGAGATGCAGTATTTT
TRBV29-1	NA	NA	TRBJ2-5	CSVENFQETQYF	TGCAGCGTTGAGAACTTCCAAGAGACCCAGTACTTC
TRBV12-3/TRBV12-4	TRBD1	many	TRBJ2-5	CASSDRGLEETQYF	TGTGCCAGCAGTGACAGGGGGCTTGAAGAGACCCAGTACTTC
TRBV12-3/TRBV12-4	NA	many	TRBJ1-2	CASSFGGAEYGYTF	TGTGCCAGCAGTTTTGGCGGGGCCGAGTATGGCTACACCTTC
TRBV20-1	TRBD2	few	TRBJ2-7	CSASGRAVYEQYF	TGCAGTGCTAGCGGGAGGGCCGTCTACGAGCAGTACTTC
TRBV7-2	NA	NA	TRBJ2-5	CASSLDYGRQETQYF	TGTGCCAGCAGCTTAGACTATGGGCGCCAAGAGACCCAGTACTTC
TRBV6-6	NA	few	TRBJ2-3	CATLTPVTDTQYF	TGTGCCACCCTGACCCCCGTCACAGATACGCAGTATTTT
TRBV7-9	NA	NA	TRBJ2-6	CASSSSRLDRHSGANVLTF	TGTGCCAGCAGCTCCTCCCGGTTAGACAGACACTCTGGGGCCAACGTCCTGACTTTC
TRBV21-1	NA	few	TRBJ2-3	CASSPRLEKDTQYF	TGTGCCAGCAGCCCCCGCCTAGAAAAAGATACGCAGTATTTT
TRBV10-3	NA	NA	TRBJ2-3	CASRGGLSTDTQYF	TGTGCCTCCAGGGGGGGGCTGAGCACAGATACGCAGTATTTT
TRBV21-1	NA	NA	TRBJ2-1	CASSDRLAWSYNEQFF	TGTGCCAGCAGCGACCGACTAGCGTGGTCCTACAATGAGCAGTTCTTC
TRBV7-9	TRBD1	NA	TRBJ1-2	CASSDRGPVYGYTF	TGTGCCAGCAGCGACAGGGGGCCTGTCTATGGCTACACCTTC
TRBV12-3/TRBV12-4	TRBD2	NA	TRBJ2-4	CASSLVIRGEQNIQYF	TGTGCCAGCAGTTTAGTTATACGGGGGGAACAAAACATTCAGTACTTC